This T cell receptor beta chain emerged from a study of shared clonotypes between healthy human individuals. Points from the study as a whole: Even with large depth, rarefaction showed that sorted-subset sequencing was incomplete.

This clone has just one count. Its target is not known. V shed 5 bases and J shed 0 bases, with 17 bases lying between them. Germline V gene lookup returns CDR1 SEHNR and CDR2 FQNEAQ (reference sequence). The CDR3 loop spans 16 amino acids. Selected positively for CCR7 and CD45RO-negative, naive CD8 cells excluded terminally differentiated effector memory CD45RA+ cells. Caucasian adults living in Nashville, Tennessee, provided all samples. Measured with immunoSEQ multiplex PCR; TCRdb has only the in-frame clones, and not every one. The data show about 2.2 million clones, 90% to 95% seen once. The rearrangement links TRBV7-9 to TRBJ2-7; TRBD2 is a possible D gene (5 bases). The TCR sequence derives from a man younger than 35 in good health. Some clones in this sample may be carry-over from other donors' samples. The material sequenced was naive CD8+ T cells from PBMCs. This CDR3 is CASSGPSAGSSYEQYF. CDR3 DNA: TGTGCCAGCAGCGGCCCTTCGGCGGGCAGCTCCTACGAGCAGTACTTC.